A single sample gave rise to the 4 T cell receptor beta chains below, sequenced in a study of breast tumors, draining lymph nodes, adjacent tissues. The lymph nodes were axillary draining lymph nodes from breast cancer patients. One entry per CDR3 protein results from TCRdb running MiXCR on the multiplex PCR reads. The repertoire has 120,000 or so distinct CDR3 sequences, just under 20% of them found once; the top ten carry over 3%. Sequencing was performed on axillary lymph node tissue. These receptors were collected from a female donor with breast cancer. Some clones in this sample may be carry-over from other donors' samples.

There are many counts of this clonotype. The chain carries TRBV20-1 and TRBJ2-1; 9 bases agree with TRBD1. This CDR3 has 14 amino acids. CDR1 is DFQATT, CDR2 SNEGSKA, per germline (reference sequence). With 4 bases clipped from V and 9 bases from J, the junction kept 10 bases outside the gene matches. CDR3 sequence: CSANEQGAKSEQFF. The CDR3 DNA sequence: TGCAGTGCTAACGAACAGGGGGCAAAGAGTGAGCAGTTCTTC.

This clonotype was observed at least ten times. DNA for the CDR3: TGTGCCACCCACGCGGAGGGAAGGAGTGGCTACACCTTC. Its translation is CATHAEGRSGYTF. V usage is TRBV10-3 and J usage is TRBJ1-2; no reliable D call. Trimming shortened V by 10 bases and J by 7 bases, and 19 bases separated the two germline ends. CDR3 size: 13 residues. Germline V CDR1 and CDR2: ENHRY, SYGVKD.

In the case of this clonotype: A much larger clonotype is one base distant, so this may be a read error. The chain employs TRBV7-2 and TRBJ2-7, with 9 nucleotides matching TRBD1. CDR1 SGHTA and CDR2 FQGNSA come from the germline V gene. V trimming: 5 bases; J trimming: 6 bases; junction bases outside the gene matches: 11. The CDR3 extends over 15 amino acids. CDR3 DNA sequence: TGTACCAGCAGCACCGGACAGGGGACGGGGCGCGAGCAGTACTTC. Its translation: CTSSTGQGTGREQYF.

This clonotype has a count of ten or more. V gene TRBV20-1 combines with J gene TRBJ2-7, with D perhaps matching TRBD1 (5 bases). This CDR3 spans 11 amino acids. Germline V CDR1 and CDR2: DFQATT, SNEGSKA (reference sequence). Trimming left V 3 bases short and J 3 bases short, with 6 bases between. The CDR3 DNA follows: TGCAGTGCTAGCCAGGGCTACGAGCAGTACTTC. Translating it yields CSASQGYEQYF.